The text below deals with one T cell receptor beta chain. What it binds is not known. The sequenced fragment ends 3 residues before the CDR3 boundary, so the rest is inferred from the germline J gene. The source of the sample is a study of T cells in women clearing cervical HPV infection. Study-level information: Women with histologically confirmed HPV16-related CIN3 or worse, 2 with invasive cancer, served as cases. Study results and limitations: Unknown T-cell numbers per sample may underlie the richness differences. Timing of associations relative to infection is unclear; T-cell subsets were not isolated.

Assay: immunoSEQ multiplex PCR; the TCRdb copy retains only in-frame clones and omits some. The table for this sample gives about 41,000 clones. HPV was found by MY09/MY11 PCR and dot-blot genotyping. CDR3 size: 16 residues. The ends were cut back, 2 bases at V and 4 bases at J, with 15 bases in the middle. The germline V gene encodes CDR1 MNHNS and CDR2 SASEGT. The chain joins TRBV6-1 to TRBJ2-1; TRBD1 might be the D (5 bases). The sample consisted of blood buffy coat. This sequence was found in a woman aged 18-70 years with a cervical HPV16 infection that either progressed to CIN3+ or cleared (not recorded which). Partial CDR3 DNA: TGTGCCAGCAGTGAATCGTTTTCAGGGAAGTACAATGAG. It yields the protein CASSESFSGKYNE. The entire CDR3 protein is CASSESFSGKYNEQFF.